The sequence of this T cell receptor beta chain was determined in a study of long-term antiretroviral therapy in people with HIV. Trimming took 5 bases from V and 5 from J; bases not matched to a gene: 5. Germline CDR1 reads MDHEN; CDR2 reads SYDVKM. CDR3 length: 15 amino acids. Study-wide points: Clonotypes expanded prior to ART showed repertoire dominance at all sampled time points. HIV repertoire CDR3 lengths ranged less widely than those of controls.

A remark on this clone: Its specificity is unknown.

An immunoSEQ assay, version v3.0, was performed at survey level. Some clones are missing from TCRdb's copy, which holds only in-frame ones; the method was immunoSEQ multiplex PCR. The data contain fewer than 25,000 clones, 85% to 95% of them singletons. Each contributor possessed a minimum of one pre-ART and a minimum of two post-ART PBMC samples. The samples, holding roughly 0.95-10 million cryopreserved PBMC, were thawed before DNA extraction was carried out. This clonotype originated in a woman between 50 and 59 years old with HIV. Sample: unsorted PBMCs, taken more than 4.7 years after starting antiretroviral therapy. The V and J genes are TRBV28 and TRBJ2-7; 14 nucleotides align to TRBD2. The CDR3: CASSRLAGGVHEQYF. CDR3 DNA sequence: TGTGCCAGCAGTCGACTAGCGGGAGGGGTCCACGAGCAGTACTTC.